These 26 T cell receptor beta chains originate from one sample sequenced in a study of blood T cells in healthy people across ages. Primers used in a second PCR of roughly 6 to 12 cycles were a sample-barcoded 5' primer and a J-beta primer mix. From the 5' RACE reads, TCRdb called clonotypes with MiXCR, one entry per CDR3 protein. The data show about 580,000 distinct CDR3 sequences, around 48% seen once. Sequenced: blood. The origin of the receptors is a man aged 80 or over in good health.

This clonotype was observed at least ten times. CDR3 nucleotide sequence: TGTGCCAGCAGCTCATACGGCACAGATACGCAGTATTTT. It is translated as CASSSYGTDTQYF. The chain is built from TRBV7-3 and TRBJ2-3, with no clear D. This CDR3 comprises 13 residues. Germline V CDR1 and CDR2: SGHTA, FQGTGA. The V and J ends lost 4 bases and 1 base respectively, with 6 bases between them.

This chain links TRBV7-2 with TRBJ2-5; 9 nucleotides match TRBD1. V dropped 1 base and J dropped 5; count of bases not matched to a gene: 5. CDR1 is SGHTA, CDR2 FQGNSA, per germline. The CDR3 is 15 amino acids. Written as DNA, the CDR3 is TGTGCCAGCAGCTTAGGACAGGGGGGAAGGGAGACCCAGTACTTC. As protein: CASSLGQGGRETQYF.

There are a few counts of this clonotype. This chain links TRBV29-1 with TRBJ2-3; tentatively, D is TRBD2 (5 bases). The germline gives CDR1 SQVTM, CDR2 ANQGSEA. The CDR3 length is 14 residues. Trimming shortened V by 3 bases and J by 0 bases, and 10 bases separated the two germline ends. CDR3 bases: TGCAGCGTTGACCAGCGGTTAAGCACAGATACGCAGTATTTT. Translating gives CSVDQRLSTDTQYF.

This chain connects TRBV20-1 to TRBJ1-2; TRBD1 matches 11 bases. CDR1 and CDR2 from the germline V gene are DFQATT and SNEGSKA (reference sequence). Trimming took 6 bases from V and 3 from J; bases not matched to a gene: 6. The CDR3 contains 14 residues. CDR3 sequence reads: CSAPGTGGHYGYTF. CDR3 nucleotide sequence: TGCAGTGCACCCGGGACAGGGGGTCACTATGGCTACACCTTC.

The V call is TRBV12-3 or TRBV12-4, the J call TRBJ1-5; no definite D call. Trimming shortened V by 6 bases and J by 3 bases, and 6 bases separated the two germline ends. This CDR3 region has 12 residues. The DNA for the CDR3 is TGTGCCAGCAGACAATTCAATCAGCCCCAGCATTTT. This sequence encodes CASRQFNQPQHF.

This clonotype was picked up many times. This sequence joins TRBV20-1 and TRBJ2-7; 8 bases agree with TRBD2. Looked up from germline, CDR1 is DFQATT and CDR2 is SNEGSKA (reference sequence). This CDR3 is built from 15 residues. Trimming took 6 bases from V and 2 from J; bases not matched to a gene: 12. This chain's CDR3 is CSARSTSVGPYEQYF. CDR3 DNA sequence: TGCAGTGCCCGTTCGACTAGCGTGGGCCCCTACGAGCAGTACTTC.

This clonotype has more than one count but fewer than ten. This chain connects TRBV29-1 to TRBJ2-3; 7 bases line up with TRBD2. This CDR3 spans 13 amino acids. The V gene end was trimmed by 2 bases and the J gene end by 1 base; junction bases not matched to a gene: 0. CDR1 and CDR2 from the germline V gene are SQVTM and ANQGSEA. This chain's CDR3 is CSVETSGTDTQYF. The CDR3 bases are TGCAGCGTTGAAACTAGCGGCACAGATACGCAGTATTTT.

This clonotype occurred a few times. The chain couples TRBV29-1 to TRBJ2-7; 9 bases map to TRBD1. The end of the DNA fits TRBJ2-5 better, so the J call may be wrong. CDR3 length equals 14 residues. Per germline, CDR1 SQVTM and CDR2 ANQGSEA. The CDR3 loop reads CSADGTGGSETQYF. CDR3 nucleotide sequence: TGCAGCGCCGACGGAACAGGGGGCTCGGAGACCCAGTACTTC.

The V call is TRBV5-1, the J call TRBJ2-1, with D tentatively TRBD2 (6 bases). Deletions cut 4 bases from V and 1 base from J, with 12 bases between. Looked up from germline, CDR1 is SGHRS and CDR2 is YFSETQ. This CDR3 has 15 residues. CDR3 amino acids: CASSGRGSSYNEQFF. In DNA form, the CDR3 reads TGCGCCAGCAGCGGTCGGGGGAGTTCCTACAATGAGCAGTTCTTC.

This clonotype turned up a few times. The V and J genes are TRBV27 and TRBJ2-7, with a weak D call TRBD1 (6 bases). The germline V and J ends were trimmed by 6 bases and 2 bases, with 14 bases remaining between them. This CDR3 contains 14 residues. Germline V CDR1 and CDR2: MNHEY, SMNVEV (reference sequence). DNA of the CDR3: TGTGCCAGCAGAAGAAAACAGGGCCCCTACGAGCAGTACTTC. Amino acid sequence: CASRRKQGPYEQYF.

This rearrangement joins TRBV4-2 to TRBJ1-3; 9 bases map to TRBD1. The CDR3 is 17 amino acids. Germline assignment: CDR1 LGHNA and CDR2 YNFKEQ. V was clipped by 0 bases and J by 3 bases; unmatched bases: 6. CDR3 amino acids: CASSQDLDRGSGNTIYF. For the CDR3, the DNA is TGTGCCAGCAGCCAAGATCTTGACAGGGGGAGTGGAAACACCATATATTTT.

This clonotype was counted only a few times. The gene calls are TRBV7-2 and TRBJ2-5; 9 nucleotides align to TRBD1. With 4 bases clipped from V and 3 bases from J, the junction kept 6 bases outside the gene matches. The CDR3 contains 15 residues. Germline V lookup: CDR1 SGHTA, CDR2 FQGNSA. As DNA, the CDR3 is TGTGCCAGCAGCTCATCCGGGACAGGGAAAGAGACCCAGTACTTC. The encoded protein is CASSSSGTGKETQYF.

As regards this clonotype: A much larger clone lies one base from this, so it may be a read error. The chain links TRBV7-2 to TRBJ2-5; D not certain. Trimming left V 6 bases short and J 4 bases short, with 12 bases between. This CDR3 is built from 13 residues. Germline CDR1 is SGHTA and CDR2 is FQGNSA. The CDR3 region is CASSIGSRETQYF. CDR3 DNA sequence: TGTGCCAGCAGTATCGGGTCCCGAGAGACCCAGTACTTC.

This clonotype was counted between two and nine times. The rearrangement joins TRBV12-3 or TRBV12-4 to TRBJ1-1, with D unresolved. V shed 2 bases and J shed 0 bases, with 7 bases lying between them. The CDR3 is 14 residues long. CDR3 amino acids: CASSLRLMNTEAFF. CDR3 DNA sequence: TGTGCCAGCAGTTTACGTTTGATGAACACTGAAGCTTTCTTT.

This clonotype was detected ten times or more. The J gene is TRBJ2-5, the V gene TRBV6-6; D may be TRBD1 (5 bases). Trimming took off 7 bases at V and 5 bases at J, with 20 bases between the two ends. Germline CDR1 and CDR2: MNHNY and SVGAGI (reference sequence). The CDR3 sequence is 15 residues long. The CDR3 spells CASTTILRAFETQYF. The CDR3 DNA follows: TGTGCCAGCACCACAATACTCAGGGCGTTTGAGACCCAGTACTTC.

This clonotype was counted a few times. This rearrangement joins TRBV27 to TRBJ2-4; D ambiguous. Trimming left V 6 bases short and J 0 bases short, with 15 bases between. CDR3 length: 16 amino acids. Per germline, CDR1 MNHEY and CDR2 SMNVEV (reference sequence). This CDR3 reads CASSPVVILAKNIQYF. The CDR3 DNA sequence: TGTGCCAGCAGCCCTGTTGTCATTCTAGCCAAAAACATTCAGTACTTC.

The genes are TRBV6-2 or TRBV6-3 and TRBJ1-1; D might be TRBD1 (6 bases). The germline V and J ends were trimmed by 5 bases and 6 bases, with 16 bases remaining between them. Per the germline V gene, CDR1 is MNHEY and CDR2 is SVGEGT. The CDR3 extends over 14 amino acids. The CDR3 is CASSRRRGNSEAFF. The CDR3 region has the DNA TGTGCCAGCAGTCGGCGCAGGGGTAACTCTGAAGCTTTCTTT.

The chain recombines TRBV29-1 with TRBJ2-1; 10 bases map to TRBD2. Per the germline V gene, CDR1 is SQVTM and CDR2 is ANQGSEA. This CDR3 has 14 amino acids. V shed 5 bases, J shed 4 bases, and the junction held 5 bases outside the gene matches. The CDR3 DNA reads as TGCAGCGTTCGAGGACTAGCGGAATACAATGAGCAGTTCTTC. This sequence encodes CSVRGLAEYNEQFF.

The chain joins TRBV20-1 to TRBJ2-7; 7 nucleotides match TRBD1. In germline, CDR1 is DFQATT, CDR2 SNEGSKA (reference sequence). The CDR3 is 14 amino acids. Losses at the gene ends were 3 bases for V and 6 bases for J; bases not matched to a gene: 11. As DNA, the CDR3 is TGCAGTGCTAGCGGGGCGGTACAGGGGTTCGAGCAGTACTTC. This encodes CSASGAVQGFEQYF.

The rearrangement links TRBV20-1 to TRBJ2-5; D unclear. This CDR3 is built from 14 residues. Germline loops: CDR1 DFQATT, CDR2 SNEGSKA (reference sequence). V lost 0 bases, J lost 1 base, and 9 bases lay in between. CDR3 amino acids: CSARDYRPQETQYF. CDR3 nucleotides: TGCAGTGCTAGAGATTACCGACCCCAAGAGACCCAGTACTTC.

The chain recombines TRBV7-2 with TRBJ2-7; a possible D gene is TRBD2 (6 bases). With 5 bases removed from V and 7 bases from J, the gap between germline ends came to 15 bases. The CDR3 has 13 residues. Germline CDR1 is SGHTA and CDR2 is FQGNSA. CDR3 in DNA: TGTGCCAGCAGCCACGCGGGGTCTGGGGAGCAGTACTTC. Its protein product is CASSHAGSGEQYF.

The V and J genes are TRBV9 and TRBJ2-3; 9 bases map to TRBD2. V lost 2 bases to trimming and J lost 3 bases; unmatched junction nucleotides: 7. This CDR3 has 16 amino acids. Germline V CDR1 and CDR2: SGDLS, YYNGEE. The CDR3 coding sequence is TGTGCCAGCAGCGTTTCGGCGGGGGGGAGAACAGATACGCAGTATTTT. Translation: CASSVSAGGRTDTQYF.

This chain uses TRBV10-2 with TRBJ1-2; D call uncertain. There are 13 residues in the CDR3. V was pared by 10 bases and J by 2 bases, with 14 bases between. Per germline, CDR1 WSHSY and CDR2 SAAADI. This chain's CDR3 is CATSSQSNYGYTF. As DNA, the CDR3 is TGCGCCACTTCATCTCAGTCCAACTATGGCTACACCTTC.

V usage is TRBV12-3 or TRBV12-4 and J usage is TRBJ2-7, with 8 bases identical to TRBD1. V was clipped by 6 bases and J by 2 bases; unmatched bases: 6. The CDR3 has 14 amino acids. CDR3 sequence: CASRRQGRTYEQYF. In DNA, the CDR3 is TGTGCCAGCAGGAGACAGGGGCGCACCTACGAGCAGTACTTC.

The rearrangement joins TRBV20-1 to TRBJ2-4; 8 bases fit TRBD2. Matching the DNA end better, TRBJ2-7 makes the J call doubtful. Germline V gene sequence: CDR1 DFQATT, CDR2 SNEGSKA (reference sequence). This CDR3 is built from 15 residues. The CDR3 coding sequence is TGCAGTGCTGGAAAAACCGGGACTAGTGAGAACGAGCAGTACTTC. It encodes CSAGKTGTSENEQYF.

This clonotype showed up just a few times. The chain carries TRBV5-1 and TRBJ2-3, with TRBD2 identical over 9 bases. Trimming at V came to 2 bases and at J to 5 bases, leaving 3 bases not matched to a gene. The germline V gene has CDR1 SGHRS and CDR2 YFSETQ. The CDR3 is 14 residues long. The CDR3 DNA reads as TGCGCCAGCAGCTTTTCAGCGGGAGGAGATACGCAGTATTTT. Encoded protein: CASSFSAGGDTQYF.